This entry describes one TCR beta chain. The sample originates from a study of OX40 agonist ivuxolimab in advanced cancers. Trimming shortened V by 8 bases and J by 6 bases, and 14 bases separated the two germline ends. The V gene's germline CDR1 is MNHEY and CDR2 SMNVEV (reference sequence). The CDR3 extends over 12 amino acids. Sequencing was performed with immunoSEQ multiplex PCR; in TCRdb, only in-frame clones are kept and a portion is missing. The data contain about 38,000 clones, around 73% of them singletons. The source of this sequence is an adult with an advanced solid tumor such as melanoma, head and neck, liver or kidney cancer. The rearrangement links TRBV27 to TRBJ2-7; D is possibly TRBD1 (6 bases). Material: CD4+ or CD8+ T cells sorted from blood, obtained in a trial of the OX40 agonist ivuxolimab. This chain's CDR3 is CASAPGHGEQYF. The DNA of the CDR3 is TGTGCCAGCGCTCCGGGACACGGCGAGCAGTACTTC.